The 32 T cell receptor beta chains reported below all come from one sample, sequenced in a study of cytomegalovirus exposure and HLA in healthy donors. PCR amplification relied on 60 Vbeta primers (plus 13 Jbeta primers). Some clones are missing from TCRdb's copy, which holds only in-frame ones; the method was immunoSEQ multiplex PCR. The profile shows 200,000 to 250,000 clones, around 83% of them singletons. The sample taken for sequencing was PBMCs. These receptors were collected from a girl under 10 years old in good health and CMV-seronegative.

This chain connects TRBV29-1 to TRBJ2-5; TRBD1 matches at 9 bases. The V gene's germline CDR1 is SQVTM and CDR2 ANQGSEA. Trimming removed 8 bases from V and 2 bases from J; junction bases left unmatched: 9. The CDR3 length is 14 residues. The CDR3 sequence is CSTRGQGIQETQYF. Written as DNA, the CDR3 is TGCAGCACGCGAGGACAGGGGATTCAAGAGACCCAGTACTTC. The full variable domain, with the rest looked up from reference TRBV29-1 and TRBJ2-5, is SAVISQKPSRDICQRGTSLTIQCQVDSQVTMMFWYRQQPGQSLTLIATANQGSEATYESGFVIDKFPISRPNLTFSTLTVSNMSPEDSSIYLCSTRGQGIQETQYFGPGTRLLVL.

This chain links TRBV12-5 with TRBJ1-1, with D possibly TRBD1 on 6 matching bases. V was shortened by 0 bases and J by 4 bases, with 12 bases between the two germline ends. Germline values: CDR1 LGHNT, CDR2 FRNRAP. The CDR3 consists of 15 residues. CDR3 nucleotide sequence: TGTGCTAGTGGTTTGGTAACAGGGAGAGGCACTGAAGCTTTCTTT. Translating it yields CASGLVTGRGTEAFF. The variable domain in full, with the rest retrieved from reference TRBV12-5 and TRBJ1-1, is DARVTQTPRHKVTEMGQEVTMRCQPILGHNTVFWYRQTMMQGLELLAYFRNRAPLDDSGMPKDRFSAEMPDATLATLKIQPSEPRDSAVYFCASGLVTGRGTEAFFGQGTRLTVV.

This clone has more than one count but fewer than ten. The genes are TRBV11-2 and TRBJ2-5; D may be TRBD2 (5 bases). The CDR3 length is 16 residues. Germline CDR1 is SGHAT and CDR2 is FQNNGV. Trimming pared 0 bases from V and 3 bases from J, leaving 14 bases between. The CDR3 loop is CASSLESSGFKETQYF. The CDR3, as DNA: TGTGCCAGCAGCTTAGAGTCCAGCGGATTCAAAGAGACCCAGTACTTC.

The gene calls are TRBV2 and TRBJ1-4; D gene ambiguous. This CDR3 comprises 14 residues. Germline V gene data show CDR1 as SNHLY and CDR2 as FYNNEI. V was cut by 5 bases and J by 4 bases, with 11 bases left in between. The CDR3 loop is CASSRDTLNEKLFF. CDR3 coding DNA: TGTGCCAGCAGTCGGGATACCCTTAATGAAAAACTGTTTTTT.

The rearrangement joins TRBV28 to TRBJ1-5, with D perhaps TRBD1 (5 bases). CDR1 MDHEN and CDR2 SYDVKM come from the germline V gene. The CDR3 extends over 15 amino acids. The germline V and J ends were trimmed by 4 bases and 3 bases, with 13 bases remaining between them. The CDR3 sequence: CASSSPSGLNQPQHF. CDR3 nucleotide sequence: TGTGCCAGCAGTTCCCCCTCGGGACTCAATCAGCCCCAGCATTTT.

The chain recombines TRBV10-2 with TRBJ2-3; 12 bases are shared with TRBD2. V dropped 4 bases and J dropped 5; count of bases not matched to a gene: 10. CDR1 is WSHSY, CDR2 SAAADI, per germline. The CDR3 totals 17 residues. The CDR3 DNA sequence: TGCGCCAGCAGTGTGACACCTAGCGGGGGGGCGAAAGATACGCAGTATTTT. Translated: CASSVTPSGGAKDTQYF.

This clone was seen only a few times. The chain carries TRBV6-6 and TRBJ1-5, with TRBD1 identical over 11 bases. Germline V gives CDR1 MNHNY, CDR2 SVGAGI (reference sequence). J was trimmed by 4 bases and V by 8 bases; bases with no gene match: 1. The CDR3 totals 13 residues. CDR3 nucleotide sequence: TGTGCCAGCGGGACAGGGGGTAATCAGCCCCAGCATTTT. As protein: CASGTGGNQPQHF.

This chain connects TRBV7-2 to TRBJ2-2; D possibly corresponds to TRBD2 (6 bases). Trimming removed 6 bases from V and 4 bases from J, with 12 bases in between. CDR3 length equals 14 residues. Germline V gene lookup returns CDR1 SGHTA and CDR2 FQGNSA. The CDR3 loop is CASSRGISTGELFF. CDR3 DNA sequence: TGTGCCAGCAGTCGGGGGATCAGCACCGGGGAGCTGTTTTTT.

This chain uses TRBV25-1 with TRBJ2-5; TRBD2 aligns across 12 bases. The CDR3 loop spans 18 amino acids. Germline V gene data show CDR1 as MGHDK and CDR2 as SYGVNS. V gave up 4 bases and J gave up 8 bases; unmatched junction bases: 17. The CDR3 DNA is TGTGCCAGCAGTGGGGACGGACTACTAGCGGGAGGCCGGCACACCCAGTACTTC. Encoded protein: CASSGDGLLAGGRHTQYF.

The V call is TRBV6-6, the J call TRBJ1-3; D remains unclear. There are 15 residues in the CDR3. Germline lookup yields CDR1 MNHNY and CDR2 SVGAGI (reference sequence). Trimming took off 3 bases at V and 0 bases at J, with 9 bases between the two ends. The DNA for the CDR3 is TGTGCCAGCAGTTATCAAGGGAGCTCTGGAAACACCATATATTTT. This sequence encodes CASSYQGSSGNTIYF.

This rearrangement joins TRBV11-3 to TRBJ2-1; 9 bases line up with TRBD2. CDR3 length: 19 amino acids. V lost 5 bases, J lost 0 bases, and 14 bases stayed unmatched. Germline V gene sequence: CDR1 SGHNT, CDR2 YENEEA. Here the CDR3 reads CASSPGPVAGAYSYNEQFF. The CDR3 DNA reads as TGTGCCAGCAGCCCCGGCCCGGTAGCGGGGGCCTACTCCTACAATGAGCAGTTCTTC. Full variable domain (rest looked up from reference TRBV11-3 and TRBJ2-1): EAGVVQSPRYKIIEKKQPVAFWCNPISGHNTLYWYLQNLGQGPELLIRYENEEAVDDSQLPKDRFSAERLKGVDSTLKIQPAELGDSAVYLCASSPGPVAGAYSYNEQFFGPGTRLTVL.

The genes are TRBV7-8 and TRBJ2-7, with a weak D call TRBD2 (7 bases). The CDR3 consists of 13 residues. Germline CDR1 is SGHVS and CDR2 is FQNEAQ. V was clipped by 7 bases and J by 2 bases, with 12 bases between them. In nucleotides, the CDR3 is TGTGCCAGCACGCAAGGGGGGGCCTACGAGCAGTACTTC. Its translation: CASTQGGAYEQYF.

CDR3 amino acids: CASSYSNRGDTEAFF. The DNA of the CDR3 is TGTGCCAGCAGTTACTCGAACAGGGGAGACACTGAAGCTTTCTTT. V gene TRBV6-5 combines with J gene TRBJ1-1; 7 bases match TRBD1. With 0 bases clipped from V and 3 bases from J, the junction kept 4 bases outside the gene matches. Germline CDR1 MNHEY, CDR2 SVGAGI. There are 15 residues in the CDR3.

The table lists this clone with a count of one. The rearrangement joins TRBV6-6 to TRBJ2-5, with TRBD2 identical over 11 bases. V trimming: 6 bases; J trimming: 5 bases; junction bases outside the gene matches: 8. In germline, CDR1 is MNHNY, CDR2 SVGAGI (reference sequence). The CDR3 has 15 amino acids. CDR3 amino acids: CASRQLAGAGETQYF. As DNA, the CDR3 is TGTGCCAGCAGACAACTAGCGGGGGCCGGGGAGACCCAGTACTTC.

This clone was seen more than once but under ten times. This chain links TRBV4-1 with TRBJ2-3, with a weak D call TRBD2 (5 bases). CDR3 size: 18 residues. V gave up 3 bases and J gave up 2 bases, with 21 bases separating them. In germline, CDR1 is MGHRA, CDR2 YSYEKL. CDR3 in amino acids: CASSHPRADAYYTDTQYF. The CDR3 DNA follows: TGCGCCAGCAGCCATCCACGAGCGGACGCATACTACACAGATACGCAGTATTTT.

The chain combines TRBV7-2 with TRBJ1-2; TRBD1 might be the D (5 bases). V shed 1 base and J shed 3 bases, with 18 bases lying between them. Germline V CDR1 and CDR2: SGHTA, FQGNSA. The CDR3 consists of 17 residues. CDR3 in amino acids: CASSLVSGRNIDYGYTF. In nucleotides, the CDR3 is TGTGCCAGCAGCTTAGTGTCAGGGAGGAATATTGACTATGGCTACACCTTC.

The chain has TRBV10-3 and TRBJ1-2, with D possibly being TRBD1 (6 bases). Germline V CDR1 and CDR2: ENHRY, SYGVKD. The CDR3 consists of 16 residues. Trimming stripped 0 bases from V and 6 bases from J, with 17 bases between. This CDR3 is CAISESQTGMKDGYTF. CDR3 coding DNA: TGTGCCATCAGTGAGTCCCAGACAGGAATGAAGGATGGCTACACCTTC.

In DNA form, the CDR3 reads TGTGCCAGTAGGCCAGGGGGACATGAAAAACTGTTTTTT. It yields the protein CASRPGGHEKLFF. The rearrangement uses TRBV19 and TRBJ1-4; 7 bases are shared with TRBD1. Per germline, CDR1 LNHDA and CDR2 SQIVND (reference sequence). V was pared by 6 bases and J by 6 bases, with 4 bases of the junction left unmatched. The CDR3 is 13 amino acids.

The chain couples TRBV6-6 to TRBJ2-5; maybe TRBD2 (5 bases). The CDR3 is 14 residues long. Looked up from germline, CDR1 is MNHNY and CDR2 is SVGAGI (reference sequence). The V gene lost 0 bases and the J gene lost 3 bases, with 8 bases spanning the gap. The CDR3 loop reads CASSYSAGEETQYF. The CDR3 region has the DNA TGTGCCAGCAGTTACTCCGCCGGGGAAGAGACCCAGTACTTC.

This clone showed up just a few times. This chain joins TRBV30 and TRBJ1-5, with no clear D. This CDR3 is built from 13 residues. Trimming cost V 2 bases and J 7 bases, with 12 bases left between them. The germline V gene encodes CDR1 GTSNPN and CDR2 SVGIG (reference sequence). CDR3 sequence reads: CAWSTRLEQPQHF. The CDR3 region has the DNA TGTGCCTGGAGTACCCGTTTAGAACAGCCCCAGCATTTT.

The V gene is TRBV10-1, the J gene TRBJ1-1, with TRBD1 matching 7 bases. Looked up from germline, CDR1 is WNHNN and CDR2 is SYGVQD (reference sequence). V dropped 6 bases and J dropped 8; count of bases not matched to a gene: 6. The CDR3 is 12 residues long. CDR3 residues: CASSVRTGEAFF. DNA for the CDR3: TGCGCCAGCAGCGTCCGGACAGGCGAAGCTTTCTTT.

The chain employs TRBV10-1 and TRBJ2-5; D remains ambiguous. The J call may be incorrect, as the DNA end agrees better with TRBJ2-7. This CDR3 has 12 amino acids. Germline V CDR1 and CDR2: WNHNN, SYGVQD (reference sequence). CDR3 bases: TGCGCCAGCAGTGAGTCTAACCGCGAGCAGTACTTC. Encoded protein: CASSESNREQYF.

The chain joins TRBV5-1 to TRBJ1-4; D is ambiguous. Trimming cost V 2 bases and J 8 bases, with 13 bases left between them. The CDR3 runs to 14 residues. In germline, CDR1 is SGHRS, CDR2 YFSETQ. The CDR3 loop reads CASSFYGGGEKLFF. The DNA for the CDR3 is TGCGCCAGCAGCTTCTATGGTGGAGGGGAAAAACTGTTTTTT.

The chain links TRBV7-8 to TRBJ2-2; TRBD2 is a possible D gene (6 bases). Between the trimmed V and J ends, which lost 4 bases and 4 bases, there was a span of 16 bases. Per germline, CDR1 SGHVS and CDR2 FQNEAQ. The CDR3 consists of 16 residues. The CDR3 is CASSSHGTYSTGELFF. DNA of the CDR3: TGTGCCAGCAGCTCACACGGGACTTACTCCACCGGGGAGCTGTTTTTT.

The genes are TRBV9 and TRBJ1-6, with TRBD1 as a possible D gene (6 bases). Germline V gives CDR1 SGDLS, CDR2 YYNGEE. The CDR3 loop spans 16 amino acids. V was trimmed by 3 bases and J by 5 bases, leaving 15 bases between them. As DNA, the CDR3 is TGTGCCAGCAGCGGACCAGGACAGCTAGATAATTCACCCCTCCACTTT. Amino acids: CASSGPGQLDNSPLHF.

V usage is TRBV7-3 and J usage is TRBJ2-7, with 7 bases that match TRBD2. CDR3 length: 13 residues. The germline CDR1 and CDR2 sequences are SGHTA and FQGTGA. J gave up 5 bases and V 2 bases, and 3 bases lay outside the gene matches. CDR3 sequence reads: CASSLSRGDEQYF. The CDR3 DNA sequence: TGTGCCAGCAGCTTATCCCGGGGGGACGAGCAGTACTTC.

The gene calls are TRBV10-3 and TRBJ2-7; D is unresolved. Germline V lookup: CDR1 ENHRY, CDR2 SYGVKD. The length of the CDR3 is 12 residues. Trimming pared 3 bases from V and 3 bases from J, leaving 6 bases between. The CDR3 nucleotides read TGTGCCATCAGTGACAGGCTCTACGAGCAGTACTTC. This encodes CAISDRLYEQYF.

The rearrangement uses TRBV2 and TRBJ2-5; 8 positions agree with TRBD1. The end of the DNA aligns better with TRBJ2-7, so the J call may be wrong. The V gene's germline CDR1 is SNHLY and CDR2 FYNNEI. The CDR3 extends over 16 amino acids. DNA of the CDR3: TGTGCCAGCAGTGAAGCGCGAGACAGGGGACCCTACGAGCAGTACTTC. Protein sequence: CASSEARDRGPYEQYF.

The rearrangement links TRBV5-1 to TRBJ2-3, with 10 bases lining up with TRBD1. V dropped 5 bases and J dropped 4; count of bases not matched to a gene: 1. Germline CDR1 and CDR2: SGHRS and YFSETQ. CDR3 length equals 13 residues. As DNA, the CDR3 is TGCGCCAGCAGGACAGGGGGCCCAGATACGCAGTATTTT. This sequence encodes CASRTGGPDTQYF.

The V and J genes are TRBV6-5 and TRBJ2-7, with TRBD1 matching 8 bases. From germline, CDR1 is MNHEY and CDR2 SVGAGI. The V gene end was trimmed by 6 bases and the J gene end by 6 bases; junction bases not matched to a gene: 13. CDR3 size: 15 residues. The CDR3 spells CASRNRTGPSFEQYF. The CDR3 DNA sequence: TGTGCCAGCAGGAACCGGACAGGGCCCTCTTTCGAGCAGTACTTC.

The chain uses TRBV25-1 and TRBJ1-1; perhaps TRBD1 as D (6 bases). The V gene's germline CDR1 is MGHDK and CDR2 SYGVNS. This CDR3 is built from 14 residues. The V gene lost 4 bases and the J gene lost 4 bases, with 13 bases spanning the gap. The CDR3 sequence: CASSASGTFTEAFF. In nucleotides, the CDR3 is TGTGCCAGCAGTGCCTCAGGGACATTCACTGAAGCTTTCTTT.

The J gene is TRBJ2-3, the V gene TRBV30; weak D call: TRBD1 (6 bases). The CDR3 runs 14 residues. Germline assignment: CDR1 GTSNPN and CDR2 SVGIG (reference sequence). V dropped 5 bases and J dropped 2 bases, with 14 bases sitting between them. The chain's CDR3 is CAWQQGSTTDTQYF. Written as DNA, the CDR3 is TGTGCCTGGCAACAGGGAAGCACCACAGATACGCAGTATTTT.